The 19 T cell receptor beta chains below all came from one sample that was sequenced in a study of blood T cells in healthy people across ages. A sample-barcoded 5' primer and a J-beta primer mix were used in a second PCR of roughly 7 to 12 cycles. TCRdb fed the 5' RACE reads into MiXCR, producing one record per CDR3 protein. This table has 700,000 or so distinct CDR3 sequences, roughly 41% appearing once. Sequencing was carried out using blood. These receptors were taken from an elderly man in good health.

This clonotype was detected only a few times. The chain uses TRBV5-1 and TRBJ2-1; 7 nucleotides match TRBD2. The junction had 8 bases not matched to a gene; V was cut back by 4 bases and J by 4 bases. This CDR3 comprises 15 residues. From germline, CDR1 is SGHRS and CDR2 YFSETQ. CDR3 sequence (DNA): TGCGCCAGCAGCCAACCCAGACTAGCTTACAATGAGCAGTTCTTC. Translating gives CASSQPRLAYNEQFF.

The chain has TRBV29-1 and TRBJ1-2; D remains unclear. Trimming shortened V by 4 bases and J by 1 base, and 7 bases separated the two germline ends. Germline V gene data show CDR1 as SQVTM and CDR2 as ANQGSEA. The CDR3 sequence is 12 residues long. In DNA form, the CDR3 reads TGCAGCGTTGGGGGTAATAACTATGGCTACACCTTC. This gives the protein CSVGGNNYGYTF.

The V and J genes are TRBV20-1 and TRBJ1-2, with TRBD1 matching over 8 bases. The CDR3 length is 14 residues. J gave up 8 bases and V 5 bases, and 13 bases lay outside the gene matches. Germline V gene sequence: CDR1 DFQATT, CDR2 SNEGSKA (reference sequence). The DNA for the CDR3 is TGCAGTGCTCCCCAGGACAGGGTGGGGGGAGGCTACACCTTC. This gives the protein CSAPQDRVGGGYTF.

The chain joins TRBV20-1 to TRBJ2-7; TRBD2 matches 9 bases. Per the germline V gene, CDR1 is DFQATT and CDR2 is SNEGSKA (reference sequence). With V trimmed by 0 bases and J by 3 bases, 6 bases remained unmatched. This CDR3 is 15 amino acids long. DNA of the CDR3: TGCAGTGCTAGAGATCCGCGGACTAGCGACTACGAGCAGTACTTC. This gives the protein CSARDPRTSDYEQYF.

This clonotype has ten or more counts. V usage is TRBV29-1 and J usage is TRBJ1-2; D is unresolved. The length of the CDR3 is 14 residues. Trimming took 2 bases from V and 8 from J, leaving 18 bases between them. The germline CDR1 and CDR2 sequences are SQVTM and ANQGSEA. The CDR3 sequence: CSVETATSPIGYTF. For the CDR3, the DNA is TGCAGCGTTGAAACAGCGACCTCCCCTATCGGCTACACCTTC.

This rearrangement joins TRBV7-9 to TRBJ2-1; 9 bases fit TRBD1. Germline V gene data show CDR1 as SEHNR and CDR2 as FQNEAQ (reference sequence). J was trimmed by 8 bases and V by 3 bases; bases with no gene match: 8. The CDR3 sequence is 15 residues long. CDR3 region: CASSLKGQGYHEQFF. The CDR3, as DNA: TGTGCCAGCAGCTTGAAAGGACAGGGGTACCATGAGCAGTTCTTC.

The chain is built from TRBV5-1 and TRBJ1-1; 7 nucleotides align to TRBD1. CDR1 and CDR2 from the germline V gene are SGHRS and YFSETQ. V shed 3 bases and J 2 bases; nucleotides not matched to a gene: 10. CDR3 length: 16 residues. This CDR3 is CASSSGGGDSNTEAFF. CDR3 DNA: TGCGCCAGCAGCTCAGGGGGGGGAGACAGTAACACTGAAGCTTTCTTT.

The chain has TRBV28 and TRBJ2-2; 9 nucleotides agree with TRBD2. The ends lost 5 bases at V and 5 bases at J; junction bases unmatched: 12. CDR1 is MDHEN, CDR2 SYDVKM, per germline. This CDR3 is 17 amino acids long. The CDR3 DNA reads TGTGCCAGCAGTCCTCTCGCGGGAGGGCTGCAAACCGGGGAGCTGTTTTTT. This translates into CASSPLAGGLQTGELFF.

The genes are TRBV5-1 and TRBJ2-1, with 8 bases matching TRBD1. Germline V CDR1 and CDR2: SGHRS, YFSETQ. V lost 5 bases to trimming and J lost 2 bases; unmatched junction nucleotides: 9. This CDR3 contains 16 residues. CDR3 in DNA: TGCGCCAGCAGAGTGGGACAGGCGTACGCCTACAATGAGCAGTTCTTC. It is translated as CASRVGQAYAYNEQFF.

The chain uses TRBV3-1 and TRBJ2-7; TRBD2 matches at 8 bases. The ends lost 1 base at V and 6 bases at J; junction bases unmatched: 8. Germline V CDR1 and CDR2: LGHDT, YNNKEL (reference sequence). This CDR3 has 15 amino acids. CDR3 in amino acids: CASSQGLAGPSEQYF. The CDR3 DNA reads as TGTGCCAGCAGCCAAGGATTAGCGGGGCCCTCCGAGCAGTACTTC.

The V call is TRBV7-2, the J call TRBJ2-5, with 7 bases fitting TRBD1. V lost 6 bases to trimming and J lost 5 bases; unmatched junction nucleotides: 12. The CDR3 length is 15 residues. CDR1 and CDR2 (germline): SGHTA, FQGNSA. The CDR3 here is CASRDQGQIRETQYF. The DNA for the CDR3 is TGTGCCAGCAGAGACCAGGGACAGATCCGGGAGACCCAGTACTTC.

This chain uses TRBV20-1 with TRBJ1-2, with 10 bases matching TRBD1. The germline CDR1 and CDR2 sequences are DFQATT and SNEGSKA (reference sequence). Trimming cost V 3 bases and J 4 bases; bases outside gene matches: 8. The CDR3 runs to 15 residues. The CDR3 is CSARRGTGDRYGYTF. As DNA, the CDR3 is TGCAGTGCTAGGCGCGGGACAGGGGACCGCTATGGCTACACCTTC.

This clonotype was recorded a few times. The V call is TRBV6-2 or TRBV6-3, the J call TRBJ1-5; D remains ambiguous. This CDR3 is 14 amino acids long. V shed 1 base and J shed 0 bases, with 4 bases lying between them. CDR1 is MNHEY, CDR2 SVGEGT, per germline. This chain's CDR3 is CASSYLVSNQPQHF. Written as DNA, the CDR3 is TGTGCCAGCAGTTACTTGGTTAGCAATCAGCCCCAGCATTTT.

This clonotype was detected many times. The V and J genes are TRBV7-2 and TRBJ2-1; TRBD2 is a possible D gene (5 bases). The germline V gene has CDR1 SGHTA and CDR2 FQGNSA. CDR3 length equals 13 residues. With 5 bases removed from V and 5 bases from J, the gap between germline ends came to 10 bases. The CDR3 sequence: CASSGGPNNEQFF. The DNA for the CDR3 is TGTGCCAGCAGCGGCGGGCCTAACAATGAGCAGTTCTTC.

This clonotype came up a few times. V and J are TRBV5-1 and TRBJ1-1; the match to TRBD1 covers 9 bases. J gave up 1 base and V 4 bases, and 5 bases lay outside the gene matches. Germline CDR1 reads SGHRS; CDR2 reads YFSETQ. This CDR3 is built from 15 residues. The CDR3 DNA reads TGCGCCAGCAGCGCGTCACAGGGGGCGAACACTGAAGCTTTCTTT. It encodes CASSASQGANTEAFF.

A note on this clonotype: A much larger clone lies one base from this, so it may be a read error. V gene TRBV29-1 combines with J gene TRBJ2-7; D remains unclear. The length of the CDR3 is 13 residues. Germline V gene lookup returns CDR1 SQVTM and CDR2 ANQGSEA. The CDR3 loop is CGVEVGGSYEQYF. The DNA of the CDR3 is TGCGGCGTTGAAGTAGGTGGCTCCTACGAGCAGTACTTC.

To note about this clonotype: A much larger clone differs by one base, so this may be a read error. This chain connects TRBV25-1 to TRBJ2-3; no clear D. This CDR3 has 13 residues. Germline V gene data show CDR1 as MGHDK and CDR2 as SYGVNS. CDR3 DNA: TGTGCCATCAGTGACGTGCCAATGGATACGCAGTATTTT. Translated: CAISDVPMDTQYF.

This clonotype was found once. The chain couples TRBV5-1 to TRBJ2-7; TRBD2 matches at 7 bases. The DNA end favors TRBJ2-5, so the J call may be wrong. CDR1 is SGHRS and CDR2 is YFSETQ in the germline V gene. There are 14 residues in the CDR3. In DNA, the CDR3 is TGCGCCAGCAGCATCGCCGGACTAGGGGAGACCCAGTACTTC. It translates to CASSIAGLGETQYF.

This chain links TRBV6-1 with TRBJ2-5, with 7 bases that match TRBD1. Germline values: CDR1 MNHNS, CDR2 SASEGT. The CDR3 is 15 amino acids. V lost 3 bases to trimming and J lost 5 bases; unmatched junction nucleotides: 9. The CDR3 reads CASSDQDRVYETQYF. CDR3 DNA sequence: TGTGCCAGCAGTGACCAAGACAGGGTATACGAGACCCAGTACTTC.